Presented here are 3 T cell receptor beta chains from one specimen sequenced in a study of PD-L1 blockade in urothelial cancer. The method was immunoSEQ multiplex PCR; TCRdb's version includes in-frame clones alone and lacks a portion of them. Among 130,000 or so clones listed, 65% to 85% were seen once. Documented time point: pretreatment peripheral blood. The starting material was PBMCs, obtained around atezolizumab (anti-PD-L1) treatment. All receptors come from a man aged 45-65 years with urothelial cancer.

The V call is TRBV29-1, the J call TRBJ2-1, with D possibly being TRBD1 (6 bases). This CDR3 is 10 amino acids long. V dropped 6 bases and J dropped 6 bases, with 6 bases sitting between them. Per germline, CDR1 SQVTM and CDR2 ANQGSEA. CDR3 region: CSVGGNEQFF. The DNA for the CDR3 is TGCAGCGTAGGGGGCAATGAGCAGTTCTTC.

The chain carries TRBV6-1 and TRBJ1-5; possible D gene TRBD1, 5 bases. CDR1 is MNHNS, CDR2 SASEGT, per germline. Between the trimmed V and J ends, which lost 6 bases and 0 bases, there was a span of 12 bases. This CDR3 comprises 15 residues. For the CDR3, the DNA is TGTGCCAGCAGACCAAGCGGGGGTAGCAATCAGCCCCAGCATTTT. Translation gives CASRPSGGSNQPQHF.

V usage is TRBV4-1 and J usage is TRBJ2-4; 14 bases align to TRBD2. The CDR3 runs to 22 residues. CDR1 and CDR2 from the germline V gene are MGHRA and YSYEKL. With 3 bases clipped from V and 3 bases from J, the junction kept 19 bases outside the gene matches. In DNA, the CDR3 is TGCGCCAGCAGCCAGGCCCACATGGGACTAGCGGGAGCTCTGGGAGACAAAAACATTCAGTACTTC. This gives the protein CASSQAHMGLAGALGDKNIQYF.